Below are 7 T cell receptor beta chains sequenced from a single sample in a study of blood T cells in healthy people across ages. A second PCR, run for 7 to 11 cycles, used a sample-barcoded 5' primer plus a J-beta primer mix. TCRdb re-called the 5' RACE reads through MiXCR, storing one row per CDR3 protein. The data show fewer than 2 million distinct CDR3 sequences, about two fifths seen once. Sample: blood. The source of these receptors is a human donor in good health.

This clonotype was observed a single time. The CDR3 ends on some other residue instead of the conserved phenylalanine or tryptophan, so this is likely a read error. V gene TRBV27 combines with J gene TRBJ2-3; TRBD1 matches 10 bases. The V gene end was trimmed by 6 bases and the J gene end by 2 bases; junction bases not matched to a gene: 5. The CDR3 loop spans 15 amino acids. Germline loops: CDR1 MNHEY, CDR2 SMNVEV (reference sequence). This chain's CDR3 is CASSRDRGNTDTQYI. CDR3 in DNA: TGTGCCAGCAGCCGGGACAGGGGAAACACAGATACGCAGTATATT.

The rearrangement uses TRBV7-9 and TRBJ1-6; possible D gene TRBD1, 5 bases. V was clipped by 4 bases and J by 11 bases, with 9 bases between them. Germline V CDR1 and CDR2: SEHNR, FQNEAQ (reference sequence). The CDR3 spans 12 residues. CDR3 in amino acids: CASSSGETPLHF. In DNA form, the CDR3 reads TGTGCCAGCAGCTCGGGGGAGACACCCCTCCACTTT.

The J gene is TRBJ2-1, the V gene TRBV5-1; D unclear. The CDR3 length is 15 residues. Germline V gene lookup returns CDR1 SGHRS and CDR2 YFSETQ. Trimming removed 4 bases from V and 0 bases from J, with 11 bases in between. As DNA, the CDR3 is TGCGCCAGCAGCCCCGAGACACTCTCCTACAATGAGCAGTTCTTC. It specifies CASSPETLSYNEQFF.

V gene TRBV12-3 or TRBV12-4 combines with J gene TRBJ1-1; 7 positions agree with TRBD1. V lost 4 bases to trimming and J lost 1 base; unmatched junction nucleotides: 3. The CDR3 contains 14 residues. CDR3 in DNA: TGTGCCAGCAGTTGGGAGGGGGCGAACACTGAAGCTTTCTTT. This translates into CASSWEGANTEAFF.

The chain combines TRBV25-1 with TRBJ2-5, with 11 bases identical to TRBD1. The J call may be in error: the DNA end matches TRBJ2-7 better. Germline loops: CDR1 MGHDK, CDR2 SYGVNS. The CDR3 loop spans 15 amino acids. The CDR3 reads CASSDSGQGAYEQYF. The CDR3 DNA follows: TGTGCCAGCAGTGATTCGGGACAGGGGGCCTACGAGCAGTACTTC.

This clonotype has more than one count but fewer than ten. The chain is built from TRBV29-1 and TRBJ2-4, with TRBD2 identical over 7 bases. The ends lost 3 bases at V and 8 bases at J; junction bases unmatched: 4. CDR3 size: 12 residues. Per germline, CDR1 SQVTM and CDR2 ANQGSEA. The CDR3 loop is CSVDTSDDIQYF. DNA of the CDR3: TGCAGCGTTGATACTAGCGACGACATTCAGTACTTC.

This clonotype came up a few times. This chain uses TRBV20-1 with TRBJ1-5; 10 positions match TRBD1. The V gene end was trimmed by 0 bases and the J gene end by 5 bases; junction bases not matched to a gene: 7. The CDR3 extends over 16 amino acids. The V gene's germline CDR1 is DFQATT and CDR2 SNEGSKA (reference sequence). As DNA, the CDR3 is TGCAGTGCTAGAGACCGACGGACAGGGGGAGATCAGCCCCAGCATTTT. This codes for CSARDRRTGGDQPQHF.